The 29 T cell receptor beta chains given below trace back to one sample, sequenced in a study of Ad26.COV2.S vaccination and SARS-CoV-2 variants listed by TCRdb under 2021. The library was obtained by the immunoSEQ multiplex PCR assay. Sourced from immuneACCESS, this table was stored by TCRdb with only in-frame sequences that have V and J called. A share of the clones is absent; for the studies checked, an unresolved V gene accounts for under half, and the remainder has no known explanation. The sample records 250,000 to 300,000 clones, around 87% of which are singletons. The top ten constitute over 2.5% of the sample. The treatment or condition label for this specimen denotes: around 19 received Ad26.COV2.S at low or high dose, single or two shots; about 5 received placebo; per-sample allocation not given. Repertoires of vaccine and placebo recipients were sequenced from samples taken on day 63 after the first injection.

Here the sequenced sample was peripheral blood, taken in a trial of Ad26.COV2.S vaccine versus placebo. These receptors were obtained from a person between 18 and 65 years old who received the Ad26.COV2.S COVID-19 vaccine or a placebo.

The chain has TRBV5-4 and TRBJ2-2; D assignment may be TRBD1 or TRBD2 (5 bases each). This CDR3 region has 15 residues. CDR1 and CDR2 (germline): SGHNT, YYREEE (reference sequence). V was pared by 0 bases and J by 5 bases, with 11 bases between. The CDR3 loop is CASSLGGPLTGELFF. CDR3 DNA: TGTGCCAGCAGCTTGGGGGGACCCTTAACCGGGGAGCTGTTTTTT.

This sequence joins TRBV7-2 and TRBJ1-2, with 11 bases fitting TRBD1. The CDR3 totals 14 residues. CDR1 is SGHTA and CDR2 is FQGNSA in the germline V gene. Trimming removed 3 bases from V and 6 bases from J; junction bases left unmatched: 3. CDR3 nucleotides: TGTGCCAGCAGCTTGTCGGGACAGGGGGATGGCTACACCTTC. It yields the protein CASSLSGQGDGYTF.

The V gene is TRBV27, the J gene TRBJ2-5; D perhaps matches TRBD1 (6 bases). Germline CDR1 reads MNHEY; CDR2 reads SMNVEV (reference sequence). Trimming pared 5 bases from V and 5 bases from J, leaving 24 bases between. This CDR3 region has 17 residues. The CDR3 sequence is CASSPGAGEGGWETQYF. CDR3 nucleotides: TGTGCCAGCAGTCCCGGGGCAGGGGAAGGGGGATGGGAGACCCAGTACTTC.

About this clone itself: Other DNA variants within this sample encode the same CDR3. This chain connects TRBV6-5 to TRBJ1-2; D is unresolved. Germline CDR1 is MNHEY and CDR2 is SVGAGI. V dropped 0 bases and J dropped 2 bases, with 1 base sitting between them. CDR3 length: 12 amino acids. The CDR3 here is CASSYSNYGYTF. The CDR3 DNA sequence: TGTGCCAGCAGTTACTCGAACTATGGCTACACCTTC.

As concerns this clone: One junction end does not reproduce the germline sequence, and a read error may be involved. V is TRBV2 and J is TRBJ2-7, with 7 positions matching TRBD2. The CDR3 runs 14 residues. CDR1 SNHLY and CDR2 FYNNEI come from the germline V gene. In DNA form, the CDR3 reads TGTGCCAGCAGTGGGGGCGTTGCGGGAGCCGCATCGGCCTTC. Translation: CASSGGVAGAASAF.

The chain couples TRBV2 to TRBJ2-7; weak D call: TRBD1 (6 bases). Germline assignment: CDR1 SNHLY and CDR2 FYNNEI. V lost 6 bases and J lost 4, with 10 bases in between. The CDR3 is 12 residues long. For the CDR3, the DNA is TGTGCCAGCAGGGGGGACATTTACGAGCAGTACTTC. Translation: CASRGDIYEQYF. Supplemented by reference TRBV2 and TRBJ2-7, the full variable domain reads EPEVTQTPSHQVTQMGQEVILRCVPISNHLYFYWYRQILGQKVEFLVSFYNNEISEKSEIFDDQFSVERPDGSNFTLKIRSTKLEDSAMYFCASRGDIYEQYFGPGTRLTVT.

The CDR3 DNA reads TGTGCCAGCTCACCACTGGACAGTTCTAGCACAGATACGCAGTATTTT. Amino acids: CASSPLDSSSTDTQYF. The V gene is TRBV18, the J gene TRBJ2-3; a possible D gene is TRBD1 (6 bases). Germline V lookup: CDR1 KGHSH, CDR2 LQKENI. This CDR3 is 16 amino acids long. The ends were cut back, 1 base at V and 0 bases at J, with 11 bases in the middle.

V usage is TRBV14 and J usage is TRBJ2-5, with D perhaps matching TRBD1 or TRBD2 (5 bases each). Trimming shortened V by 5 bases and J by 9 bases, and 19 bases separated the two germline ends. Germline loops: CDR1 SGHDN, CDR2 FVKESK. There are 14 residues in the CDR3. Here the CDR3 DNA reads TGTGCCAGCAGCTCATACCCCGGGACCGCGCCCCAGTACTTC. It specifies CASSSYPGTAPQYF. Looking up the rest from reference TRBV14 and TRBJ2-5 gives the full variable domain: EAGVTQFPSHSVIEKGQTVTLRCDPISGHDNLYWYRRVMGKEIKFLLHFVKESKQDESGMPNNRFLAERTGGTYSTLKVQPAELEDSGVYFCASSSYPGTAPQYFGPGTRLLVL.

This chain joins TRBV19 and TRBJ2-1, with D possibly TRBD1 on 6 matching bases. CDR3 length: 15 amino acids. The germline V and J ends were trimmed by 7 bases and 8 bases, with 21 bases remaining between them. Germline lookup yields CDR1 LNHDA and CDR2 SQIVND (reference sequence). The CDR3 region has the DNA TGTGCCAGTACCCTCTCGGGGCTCAGGGGCGATGAGCAGTTCTTC. It codes for CASTLSGLRGDEQFF.

This sequence joins TRBV5-8 and TRBJ2-6; D is unclear. Deletions cut 4 bases from V and 1 base from J, with 9 bases between. Germline V gene data show CDR1 as SGHTS and CDR2 as YDEGEE. The CDR3 loop spans 15 amino acids. The CDR3 loop reads CASSPVHSGANVLTF. Written as DNA, the CDR3 is TGTGCCAGCAGCCCGGTCCATTCTGGGGCCAACGTCCTGACTTTC.

The V call is TRBV19, the J call TRBJ1-5; 12 bases map to TRBD1. Germline V lookup: CDR1 LNHDA, CDR2 SQIVND (reference sequence). V shed 5 bases and J 7 bases; nucleotides not matched to a gene: 3. This CDR3 has 14 amino acids. CDR3 DNA: TGTGCCAGTAGTGCGGGACAGGGGGCCCAGCCCCAGCATTTT. Protein product: CASSAGQGAQPQHF.

J is TRBJ2-3 and V is TRBV7-3, with no clear D. CDR3 length equals 13 residues. Germline V gene sequence: CDR1 SGHTA, CDR2 FQGTGA. Deletions cut 1 base from V and 6 bases from J, with 8 bases between. This chain's CDR3 is CASSLMVEDTQYF. The CDR3 DNA follows: TGTGCCAGCAGCTTAATGGTAGAGGATACGCAGTATTTT.

A few counts support this clone. V and J are TRBV21-1 and TRBJ1-2; the table's D gene call, TRBD1, was not cross checked with the DNA. TRBV21-1 is tagged as a pseudogene. There are 15 residues in the CDR3. The DNA of the CDR3 is TGTGCCAGCAGCAGTAGGACAGGGCGTGTCTATGGCTACACCTTC. It encodes CASSSRTGRVYGYTF.

The chain recombines TRBV3-1 (or the pseudogene TRBV3-2) with TRBJ2-2, with 16 bases lining up with TRBD2. Trimming removed 4 bases from V and 7 bases from J; junction bases left unmatched: 15. Germline assignment: CDR1 LGHDT and CDR2 YNNKEL (reference sequence). This CDR3 has 20 amino acids. The CDR3 protein is CASSRQYPGLAGGLIGELFF. The CDR3 bases are TGTGCCAGCAGCCGACAGTACCCGGGACTAGCGGGGGGGTTGATCGGGGAGCTGTTTTTT.

This chain uses TRBV5-5 with TRBJ1-2, with 9 bases that match TRBD1. Unmatched junction bases numbered 7, after V lost 2 bases and J lost 2 bases. This CDR3 comprises 16 residues. Germline assignment: CDR1 SGHKS and CDR2 YYEKEE (reference sequence). The CDR3 DNA reads TGTGCCAGCAGCTTAGACCCCGGACAGGGGAACTATGGCTACACCTTC. Translating it yields CASSLDPGQGNYGYTF.

This clone was found once. Relative to the germline gene, one junction end is altered; a read error may explain this. The CDR3 bases are TGTGCCAGCAGTCAAGGGCAGGGGCTACCCCTCCACTTT. It codes for CASSQGQGLPLHF. This chain links TRBV3-1 (or the pseudogene TRBV3-2) with TRBJ1-6, with D maybe TRBD1 (6 bases). CDR1 is LGHDT and CDR2 is YNNKEL in the germline V gene (reference sequence). The CDR3 extends over 13 amino acids.

V usage is TRBV7-2 and J usage is TRBJ1-2, with a tentative D call TRBD1 (5 bases). Looked up from germline, CDR1 is SGHTA and CDR2 is FQGNSA. The CDR3 covers 15 residues. V was shortened by 1 base and J by 4 bases, with 13 bases between the two germline ends. CDR3 sequence (DNA): TGTGCCAGCAGCTTAGGTGGGCCGACAGCCTATGGCTACACCTTC. It is translated as CASSLGGPTAYGYTF.

V gene TRBV19 combines with J gene TRBJ1-2; TRBD1 aligns across 9 bases. V dropped 6 bases and J dropped 1; count of bases not matched to a gene: 9. This CDR3 has 16 amino acids. Germline V gene data show CDR1 as LNHDA and CDR2 as SQIVND (reference sequence). Here the CDR3 DNA reads TGTGCCAGTAGACCAAATCCGACAGGGGGTAACTATGGCTACACCTTC. It is translated as CASRPNPTGGNYGYTF.

J is TRBJ2-5 and V is TRBV2; weak D call: TRBD2 (5 bases). Germline V gene sequence: CDR1 SNHLY, CDR2 FYNNEI. Trimming pared 8 bases from V and 4 bases from J, leaving 5 bases between. The CDR3 is made up of 10 amino acids. The CDR3 loop reads CASGRETQYF. In DNA, the CDR3 is TGTGCCAGCGGGAGAGAGACCCAGTACTTC.

This rearrangement joins TRBV6-5 to TRBJ1-6; D uncertain. The germline V gene has CDR1 MNHEY and CDR2 SVGAGI. The V gene lost 2 bases and the J gene lost 9 bases, with 11 bases spanning the gap. The CDR3 is 14 residues long. The CDR3 DNA is TGTGCCAGCAGTTACGACGGAAACTTTTCACCCCTCCACTTT. Its protein product is CASSYDGNFSPLHF.

In this sample, this clone turned up many times. Other nucleotide sequences from this sample produce the same CDR3. DNA of the CDR3: TGCGCCAGCAGCTCGCGGACGGCGAACACTGAAGCTTTCTTT. This gives the protein CASSSRTANTEAFF. The chain carries TRBV5-1 and TRBJ1-1; D not resolved. CDR1 is SGHRS and CDR2 is YFSETQ in the germline V gene. The CDR3 has 14 amino acids. Trimming stripped 3 bases from V and 1 base from J, with 10 bases between.

The gene calls are TRBV5-4 and TRBJ2-7; tentatively, D is TRBD1 (5 bases). Trimming stripped 3 bases from V and 2 bases from J, with 15 bases between. This CDR3 is built from 15 residues. Looked up from germline, CDR1 is SGHNT and CDR2 is YYREEE (reference sequence). CDR3 nucleotides: TGTGCCAGCAGCTCCATGGACAAGTCCACCTACGAGCAGTACTTC. This codes for CASSSMDKSTYEQYF.

The chain has TRBV19 and TRBJ2-1; 11 bases match TRBD1. This CDR3 has 17 amino acids. V lost 3 bases and J lost 9; bases outside the gene matches: 13. Germline assignment: CDR1 LNHDA and CDR2 SQIVND (reference sequence). The CDR3 spells CASSIAHLGQGAAEQFF. CDR3 sequence (DNA): TGTGCCAGTAGTATTGCCCATTTAGGACAGGGGGCTGCTGAGCAGTTCTTC.

The gene calls are TRBV19 and TRBJ1-6, with D tentatively TRBD1 (6 bases). The germline CDR1 and CDR2 sequences are LNHDA and SQIVND (reference sequence). This CDR3 has 17 residues. The ends were cut back, 3 bases at V and 10 bases at J, with 22 bases in the middle. CDR3 DNA: TGTGCCAGTAGTATTTTTCTGGACAGATTCCAGGAGTCACCCCTCCACTTT. This codes for CASSIFLDRFQESPLHF.

The DNA of the CDR3 is TGTGCCAGCAGCGGACGTCCGGGACTCGCTAGCTCCTACAATGAGCAGTTCTTC. It encodes CASSGRPGLASSYNEQFF. The rearrangement links TRBV7-2 to TRBJ2-1, with D possibly TRBD2 on 6 matching bases. The V and J ends lost 5 bases and 0 bases respectively, with 20 bases between them. This CDR3 is built from 18 residues. Germline loops: CDR1 SGHTA, CDR2 FQGNSA.

This rearrangement joins TRBV6-5 to TRBJ1-3, with 8 bases aligning to TRBD1. The CDR3 runs 15 residues. CDR1 MNHEY and CDR2 SVGAGI come from the germline V gene. V lost 5 bases and J lost 2; bases outside the gene matches: 5. The CDR3 sequence is CASSLHRGTGNTIYF. DNA of the CDR3: TGTGCCAGCAGTCTACACAGGGGGACTGGAAACACCATATATTTT.

The rearrangement links TRBV7-2 to TRBJ2-7, with no clear D. Trimming pared 0 bases from V and 0 bases from J, leaving 12 bases between. Germline CDR1 SGHTA, CDR2 FQGNSA. CDR3 length equals 16 residues. The CDR3 DNA follows: TGTGCCAGCAGCTTAGCCCCAGCGAGTAGCTCCTACGAGCAGTACTTC. It specifies CASSLAPASSSYEQYF.

The chain is built from TRBV5-4 and TRBJ2-3, with 16 bases lining up with TRBD2. The CDR3 totals 17 residues. CDR1 is SGHNT, CDR2 YYREEE, per germline (reference sequence). J lost 5 bases, V lost 3 bases, and 6 bases had no gene match. CDR3 DNA: TGTGCCAGCAGCTCCCCGGGACTAGCGGGAGGGATAGATACGCAGTATTTT. Its translation is CASSSPGLAGGIDTQYF. The complete variable domain, with remaining parts taken from reference TRBV5-4 and TRBJ2-3, reads ETGVTQSPTHLIKTRGQQVTLRCSSQSGHNTVSWYQQALGQGPQFIFQYYREEENGRGNFPPRFSGLQFPNYSSELNVNALELDDSALYLCASSSPGLAGGIDTQYFGPGTRLTVL.

The gene calls are TRBV9 and TRBJ1-1, with 7 bases aligning to TRBD1. CDR3 length equals 16 residues. Losses at the gene ends were 3 bases for V and 4 bases for J; bases not matched to a gene: 12. CDR1 and CDR2 from the germline V gene are SGDLS and YYNGEE. The CDR3 region is CASSGQGGSGGTEAFF. The DNA of the CDR3 is TGTGCCAGCAGCGGACAGGGAGGATCCGGAGGCACTGAAGCTTTCTTT.